This entry lists 25 T cell receptor beta chains sequenced from one sample in a study of T cell responses to AZD1222 COVID-19 vaccine listed by TCRdb under 2021. Libraries were made using the immunoSEQ multiplex PCR assay. As stored in TCRdb, this immuneACCESS dataset retains in-frame rearrangements with V and J assigned. A fraction of the clones does not appear; measured against another copy, unresolved V genes explain less than half of the discrepancy, and the remainder lacks a known reason. This sample gives 70,000 to 85,000 clones in total; about 82% of them show up just once. In total, the top ten clones hold about 3% of the sample. According to the study, the label for this sample's time point signals: baseline before first vaccination. The sequencing used peripheral blood, collected on day 0 of AZD1222 vaccination. The receptors derive from an adult in good health.

This chain joins TRBV3-1 (or the pseudogene TRBV3-2) and TRBJ1-1, with D tentatively TRBD1 (5 bases). There are 15 residues in the CDR3. Germline V gives CDR1 LGHDT, CDR2 YNNKEL (reference sequence). V lost 4 bases, J lost 0 bases, and 12 bases lay in between. CDR3 DNA sequence: TGTGCCAGCAGCCGAACAGGAGCCATGAACACTGAAGCTTTCTTT. Translating gives CASSRTGAMNTEAFF.

The chain couples TRBV2 to TRBJ2-7; 8 nucleotides line up with TRBD2. The V and J ends lost 6 bases and 4 bases, in that order; junction bases with no gene match: 11. Germline CDR1 reads SNHLY; CDR2 reads FYNNEI. The length of the CDR3 is 15 residues. The chain's CDR3 is CASRTSVSSVYEQYF. CDR3 sequence (DNA): TGTGCCAGCAGGACTAGCGTTTCGTCCGTTTACGAGCAGTACTTC.

This rearrangement joins TRBV19 to TRBJ2-1; 11 bases align to TRBD2. The trim removed 7 bases at V and 6 bases at J, leaving 8 bases unmatched. The CDR3 runs 15 residues. Germline V gene sequence: CDR1 LNHDA, CDR2 SQIVND (reference sequence). CDR3 residues: CASTDLAGGPNEQFF. DNA of the CDR3: TGTGCCAGTACCGATCTAGCGGGAGGCCCCAATGAGCAGTTCTTC.

This clone has only one observation. V usage is TRBV5-1 and J usage is TRBJ1-4; no definite D call. Trimming pared 0 bases from V and 3 bases from J, leaving 6 bases between. Germline loops: CDR1 SGHRS, CDR2 YFSETQ. This CDR3 has 14 amino acids. The CDR3 here is CASSLGGANEKLFF. In DNA form, the CDR3 reads TGCGCCAGCAGCTTGGGTGGTGCTAATGAAAAACTGTTTTTT. The full variable domain, with the rest looked up from reference TRBV5-1 and TRBJ1-4, is KAGVTQTPRYLIKTRGQQVTLSCSPISGHRSVSWYQQTPGQGLQFLFEYFSETQRNKGNFPGRFSGRQFSNSRSEMNVSTLELGDSALYLCASSLGGANEKLFFGSGTQLSVL.

The chain joins TRBV27 to TRBJ1-2, with D perhaps matching TRBD1 (5 bases). CDR1 MNHEY and CDR2 SMNVEV come from the germline V gene (reference sequence). This CDR3 region has 16 residues. Trimming removed 7 bases at V and 2 bases at J, with 20 bases between. This CDR3 reads CASTSFGRGRNYGYTF. In DNA form, the CDR3 reads TGTGCCAGCACCTCCTTCGGTAGGGGCAGAAACTATGGCTACACCTTC.

V is TRBV19 and J is TRBJ1-1; D not resolved. The CDR3 totals 14 residues. Trimming shortened V by 1 base and J by 4 bases, and 10 bases separated the two germline ends. In germline, CDR1 is LNHDA, CDR2 SQIVND (reference sequence). The CDR3 bases are TGTGCCAGTAGTATAGGGCCAGGCGGCACTGAAGCTTTCTTT. Protein: CASSIGPGGTEAFF.

The genes are TRBV5-1 and TRBJ2-5; D is unclear. V was shortened by 3 bases and J by 7 bases, with 16 bases between the two germline ends. The length of the CDR3 is 14 residues. Germline CDR1 SGHRS, CDR2 YFSETQ. The DNA of the CDR3 is TGCGCCAGCAGCTGGTGTTGGAGCGCGACGACCCAGTACTTC. The encoded protein is CASSWCWSATTQYF.

This clone was recorded only once. The chain uses TRBV2 and TRBJ2-1, with 7 positions matching TRBD2. This CDR3 contains 17 residues. V gave up 8 bases and J gave up 5 bases; unmatched junction bases: 18. Germline CDR1 reads SNHLY; CDR2 reads FYNNEI. CDR3 residues: CASRMASGARVDNEQFF. CDR3 in DNA: TGTGCCAGCCGGATGGCCAGCGGGGCAAGGGTAGACAATGAGCAGTTCTTC.

V and J are TRBV18 and TRBJ1-1; D is perhaps TRBD1 (6 bases). Germline CDR1 reads KGHSH; CDR2 reads LQKENI. V was clipped by 3 bases and J by 1 base, with 12 bases between them. The CDR3 is 15 amino acids. The CDR3 here is CASSPLRDKNTEAFF. DNA of the CDR3: TGTGCCAGCTCACCCCTCCGGGACAAGAACACTGAAGCTTTCTTT.

V gene TRBV7-9 combines with J gene TRBJ1-2; D is unclear. Trimming removed 1 base at V and 4 bases at J, with 10 bases between. Per the germline V gene, CDR1 is SEHNR and CDR2 is FQNEAQ (reference sequence). This CDR3 is 14 amino acids long. This CDR3 reads CASSLDEGSYGYTF. The CDR3 DNA sequence: TGTGCCAGCAGCTTAGACGAGGGATCCTATGGCTACACCTTC.

The rearrangement uses TRBV10-2 and TRBJ2-1; TRBD2 agrees at 8 bases. This CDR3 has 16 residues. J lost 3 bases, V lost 7 bases, and 11 bases had no gene match. Germline V gene data show CDR1 as WSHSY and CDR2 as SAAADI. CDR3 protein: CASTRGVSGNYNEQFF. The CDR3 nucleotides are TGCGCCAGCACTCGAGGGGTTAGCGGGAACTACAATGAGCAGTTCTTC.

The chain uses TRBV12-5 and TRBJ1-2; 7 bases agree with TRBD1. Germline V lookup: CDR1 LGHNT, CDR2 FRNRAP. The V and J ends lost 7 bases and 8 bases, in that order; junction bases with no gene match: 13. CDR3 size: 14 residues. This CDR3 reads CASVPDEGGYGYTF. CDR3 nucleotides: TGTGCTAGTGTCCCGGACGAAGGGGGCTACGGCTACACCTTC.

The chain is built from TRBV19 and TRBJ2-5; 10 nucleotides align to TRBD2. V shed 8 bases and J 3 bases; nucleotides not matched to a gene: 9. The CDR3 is made up of 15 amino acids. Germline V lookup: CDR1 LNHDA, CDR2 SQIVND (reference sequence). CDR3 in DNA: TGTGCCAGTGCTACGGCTAGCGGGAGCAAAGAGACCCAGTACTTC. This gives the protein CASATASGSKETQYF.

The V and J genes are TRBV6-2 or TRBV6-3 and TRBJ2-5; TRBD2 agrees at 9 bases. V dropped 5 bases and J dropped 5; count of bases not matched to a gene: 9. Germline V gives CDR1 MNHEY, CDR2 SVGEGT. CDR3 length equals 15 residues. The CDR3 DNA follows: TGTGCCAGCAGTCAACCCGGGACTAGCACCGAGACCCAGTACTTC. Its translation: CASSQPGTSTETQYF.

The chain has TRBV19 and TRBJ1-1; D not resolved. Germline V gene data show CDR1 as LNHDA and CDR2 as SQIVND (reference sequence). The CDR3 contains 13 residues. Trimming removed 4 bases from V and 0 bases from J, with 6 bases in between. The DNA of the CDR3 is TGTGCCAGTAGTAAGATCATGAACACTGAAGCTTTCTTT. It translates to CASSKIMNTEAFF. The variable domain in full, with the rest retrieved from reference TRBV19 and TRBJ1-1, is DGGITQSPKYLFRKEGQNVTLSCEQNLNHDAMYWYRQDPGQGLRLIYYSQIVNDFQKGDIAEGYSVSREKKESFPLTVTSAQKNPTAFYLCASSKIMNTEAFFGQGTRLTVV.

V is TRBV4-1 and J is TRBJ1-3; D uncertain. CDR1 and CDR2 from the germline V gene are MGHRA and YSYEKL. V was cut by 1 base and J by 2 bases, with 18 bases left in between. The CDR3 is 18 amino acids. The CDR3 reads CASSQARAGTVTGNTIYF. In DNA, the CDR3 is TGCGCCAGCAGCCAAGCACGAGCGGGAACCGTCACTGGAAACACCATATATTTT.

This chain joins TRBV4-1 and TRBJ2-3; 7 bases fit TRBD2. Germline CDR1 reads MGHRA; CDR2 reads YSYEKL. The CDR3 consists of 18 residues. V was pared by 2 bases and J by 0 bases, with 11 bases of the junction left unmatched. CDR3 bases: TGCGCCAGCAGCCAACTTCCCGGACTAGGCGGGAGCACAGATACGCAGTATTTT. It translates to CASSQLPGLGGSTDTQYF.

The chain has TRBV19 and TRBJ1-5; 7 bases are shared with TRBD1. J lost 2 bases, V lost 7 bases, and 11 bases had no gene match. The CDR3 covers 16 residues. The V gene's germline CDR1 is LNHDA and CDR2 SQIVND (reference sequence). For the CDR3, the DNA is TGTGCCAGTATAAAGACAGGGCCTCTGGGCAATCAGCCCCAGCATTTT. It encodes CASIKTGPLGNQPQHF.

Written as DNA, the CDR3 is TGTGCCAGCAGCTCCGGGACGGCCCCAACTAATGAAAAACTGTTTTTT. It yields the protein CASSSGTAPTNEKLFF. V and J are TRBV9 and TRBJ1-4; the D gene is possibly TRBD1 (5 bases). The CDR3 has 16 amino acids. V lost 4 bases and J 0 bases, leaving 13 bases between the germline ends. From germline, CDR1 is SGDLS and CDR2 YYNGEE. Drawing the rest from reference TRBV9 and TRBJ1-4, the complete variable domain is DSGVTQTPKHLITATGQRVTLRCSPRSGDLSVYWYQQSLDQGLQFLIQYYNGEERAKGNILERFSAQQFPDLHSELNLSSLELGDSALYFCASSSGTAPTNEKLFFGSGTQLSVL.

The chain carries TRBV10-3 and TRBJ2-2; D gene unclear. Germline values: CDR1 ENHRY, CDR2 SYGVKD. This CDR3 is 16 amino acids long. Trimming removed 7 bases at V and 0 bases at J, with 15 bases between. This chain's CDR3 is CAITASKQSNTGELFF. The CDR3 DNA sequence: TGTGCCATCACGGCGTCAAAGCAATCGAACACCGGGGAGCTGTTTTTT.

This chain connects TRBV29-1 to TRBJ2-1, with 8 bases lining up with TRBD2. Germline CDR1 and CDR2: SQVTM and ANQGSEA. The length of the CDR3 is 13 residues. V shed 3 bases, J shed 7 bases, and the junction held 5 bases outside the gene matches. CDR3 in DNA: TGCAGCGTTGACCCGGGGGGGCGTAATGAGCAGTTCTTC. Its protein product is CSVDPGGRNEQFF.

This rearrangement joins TRBV6-2 or TRBV6-3 to TRBJ1-5; possible D gene TRBD1, 5 bases. The CDR3 totals 15 residues. The germline gives CDR1 MNHEY, CDR2 SVGEGT. Trimming removed 5 bases at V and 4 bases at J, with 15 bases between. CDR3: CASSHIGTRNQPQHF. The CDR3 DNA follows: TGTGCCAGCAGTCACATCGGGACCCGGAATCAGCCCCAGCATTTT.

The J gene is TRBJ1-5, the V gene TRBV15, with D unresolved. The germline gives CDR1 LNHNV, CDR2 YYDKDF (reference sequence). The V gene lost 1 base and the J gene lost 0 bases, with 10 bases spanning the gap. This CDR3 is 16 amino acids long. CDR3 region: CATSRAPDYSNQPQHF. CDR3 coding DNA: TGTGCCACCAGCAGAGCTCCAGATTATAGCAATCAGCCCCAGCATTTT.

The rearrangement links TRBV11-2 to TRBJ2-5; 8 bases fit TRBD2. This CDR3 has 19 residues. Germline assignment: CDR1 SGHAT and CDR2 FQNNGV. J was trimmed by 4 bases and V by 1 base; bases with no gene match: 17. DNA of the CDR3: TGTGCCAGCAGCTTAGGACCGCTGGGTAGCGGGGTTGTTGGAGAGACCCAGTACTTC. Translated: CASSLGPLGSGVVGETQYF.

V is TRBV5-1 and J is TRBJ2-5; 9 bases align to TRBD2. J lost 4 bases, V lost 0 bases, and 10 bases had no gene match. From germline, CDR1 is SGHRS and CDR2 YFSETQ. The CDR3 sequence is 17 residues long. The CDR3 is CASSLATQAGGGETQYF. The CDR3 DNA is TGCGCCAGCAGCTTGGCCACTCAAGCGGGGGGCGGAGAGACCCAGTACTTC.